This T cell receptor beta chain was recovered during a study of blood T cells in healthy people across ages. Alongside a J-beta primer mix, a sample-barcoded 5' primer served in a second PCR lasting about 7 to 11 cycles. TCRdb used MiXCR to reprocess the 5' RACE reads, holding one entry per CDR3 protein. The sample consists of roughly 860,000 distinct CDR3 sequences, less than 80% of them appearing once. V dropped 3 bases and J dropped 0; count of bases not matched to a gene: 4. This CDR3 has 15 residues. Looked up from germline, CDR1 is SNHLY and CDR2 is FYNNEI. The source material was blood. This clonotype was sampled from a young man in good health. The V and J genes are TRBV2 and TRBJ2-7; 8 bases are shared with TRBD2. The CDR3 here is CASSEGGGYSYEQYF. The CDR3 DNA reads TGTGCCAGCAGTGAGGGCGGGGGGTACTCCTACGAGCAGTACTTC.